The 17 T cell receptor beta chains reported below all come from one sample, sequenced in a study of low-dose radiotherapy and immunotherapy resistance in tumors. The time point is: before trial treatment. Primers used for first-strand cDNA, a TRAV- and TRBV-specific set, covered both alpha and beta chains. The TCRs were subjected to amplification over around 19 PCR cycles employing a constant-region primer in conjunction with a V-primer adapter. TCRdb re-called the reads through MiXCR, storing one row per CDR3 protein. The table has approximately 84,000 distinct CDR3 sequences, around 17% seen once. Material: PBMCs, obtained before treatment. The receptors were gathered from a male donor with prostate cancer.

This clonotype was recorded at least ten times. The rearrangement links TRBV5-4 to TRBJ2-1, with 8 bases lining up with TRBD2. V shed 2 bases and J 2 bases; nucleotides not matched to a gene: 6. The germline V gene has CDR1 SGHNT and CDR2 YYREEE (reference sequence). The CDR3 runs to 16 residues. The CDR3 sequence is CASSLRGGRAYNEQFF. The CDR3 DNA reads TGTGCCAGCAGCTTACGGGGGGGCCGCGCCTACAATGAGCAGTTCTTC. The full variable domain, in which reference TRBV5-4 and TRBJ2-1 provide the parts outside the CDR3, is ETGVTQSPTHLIKTRGQQVTLRCSSQSGHNTVSWYQQALGQGPQFIFQYYREEENGRGNFPPRFSGLQFPNYSSELNVNALELDDSALYLCASSLRGGRAYNEQFFGPGTRLTVL.

CDR3 nucleotide sequence: TGTGCCAGCAAGTCCCTTCTCAGCGGGAGCGAGGAGACCCAGTACTTC. Protein: CASKSLLSGSEETQYF. The V call is TRBV28, the J call TRBJ2-5, with 8 bases identical to TRBD2. The trim removed 7 bases at V and 5 bases at J, leaving 15 bases unmatched. Germline CDR1 and CDR2: MDHEN and SYDVKM. This CDR3 region has 16 residues. Combining the CDR3 with reference TRBV28 and TRBJ2-5 gives the whole variable domain DVKVTQSSRYLVKRTGEKVFLECVQDMDHENMFWYRQDPGLGLRLIYFSYDVKMKEKGDIPEGYSVSREKKERFSLILESASTNQTSMYLCASKSLLSGSEETQYFGPGTRLLVL.

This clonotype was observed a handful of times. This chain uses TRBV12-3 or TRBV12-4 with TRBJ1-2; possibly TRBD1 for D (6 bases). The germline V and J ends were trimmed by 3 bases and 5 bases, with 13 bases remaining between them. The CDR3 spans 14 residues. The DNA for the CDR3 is TGTGCCAGCAGTTTTGGACAGACAGCGTATGGCTACACCTTC. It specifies CASSFGQTAYGYTF.

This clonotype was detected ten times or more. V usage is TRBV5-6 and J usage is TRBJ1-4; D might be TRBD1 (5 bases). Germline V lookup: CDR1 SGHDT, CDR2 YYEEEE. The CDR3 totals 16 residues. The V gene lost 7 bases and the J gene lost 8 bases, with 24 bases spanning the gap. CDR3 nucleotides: TGTGCCAGCGCTCCGGGCCAGGGCCGTCCAAGGGAAAAACTGTTTTTT. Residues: CASAPGQGRPREKLFF.

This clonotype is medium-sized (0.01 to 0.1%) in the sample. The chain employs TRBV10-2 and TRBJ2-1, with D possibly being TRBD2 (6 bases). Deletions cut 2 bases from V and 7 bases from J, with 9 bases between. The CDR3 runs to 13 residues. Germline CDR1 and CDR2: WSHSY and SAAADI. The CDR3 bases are TGCGCCAGCAGTGAGATGGAGGGAAATGAGCAGTTCTTC. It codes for CASSEMEGNEQFF.

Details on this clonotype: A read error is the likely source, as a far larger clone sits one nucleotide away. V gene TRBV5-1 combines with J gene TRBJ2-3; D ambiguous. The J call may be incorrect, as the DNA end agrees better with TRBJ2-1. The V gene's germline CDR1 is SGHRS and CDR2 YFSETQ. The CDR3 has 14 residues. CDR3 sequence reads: CASSSGVVHNEQFF. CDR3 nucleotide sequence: TGCGCCAGCAGCTCGGGCGTCGTCCACAATGAGCAGTTCTTC.

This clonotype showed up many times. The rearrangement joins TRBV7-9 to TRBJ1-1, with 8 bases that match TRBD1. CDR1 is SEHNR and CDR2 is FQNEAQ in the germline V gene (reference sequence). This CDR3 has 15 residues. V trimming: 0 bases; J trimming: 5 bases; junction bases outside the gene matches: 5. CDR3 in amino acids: CASSLAQGAGTEAFF. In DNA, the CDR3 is TGTGCCAGCAGCTTAGCGCAGGGGGCGGGGACTGAAGCTTTCTTT.

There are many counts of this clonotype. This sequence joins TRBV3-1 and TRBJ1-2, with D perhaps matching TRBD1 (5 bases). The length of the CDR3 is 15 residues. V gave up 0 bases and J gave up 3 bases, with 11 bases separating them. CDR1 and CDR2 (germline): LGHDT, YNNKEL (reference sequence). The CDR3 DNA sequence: TGTGCCAGCAGCCAAGAGCTACGGGGCTACTATGGCTACACCTTC. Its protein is CASSQELRGYYGYTF.

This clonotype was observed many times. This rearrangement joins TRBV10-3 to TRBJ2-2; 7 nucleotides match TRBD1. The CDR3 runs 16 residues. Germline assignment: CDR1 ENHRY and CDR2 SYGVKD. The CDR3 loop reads CADRIIGQANTGELFF. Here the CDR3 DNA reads TGTGCTGACCGGATTATCGGACAGGCGAACACCGGGGAGCTGTTTTTT.

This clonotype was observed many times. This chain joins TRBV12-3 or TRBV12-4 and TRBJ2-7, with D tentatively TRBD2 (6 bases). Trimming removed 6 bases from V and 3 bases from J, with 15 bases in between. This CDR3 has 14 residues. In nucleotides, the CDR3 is TGTGCCAGCAGCCCCGCCCTCGGGGGCTACGAGCAGTACTTC. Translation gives CASSPALGGYEQYF.

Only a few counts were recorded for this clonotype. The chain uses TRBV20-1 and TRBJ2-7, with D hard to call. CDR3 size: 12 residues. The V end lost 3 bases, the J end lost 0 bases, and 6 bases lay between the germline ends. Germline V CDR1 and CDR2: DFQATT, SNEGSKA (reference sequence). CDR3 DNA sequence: TGCAGTGCTAGGGCGGTCTCCTACGAGCAGTACTTC. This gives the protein CSARAVSYEQYF.

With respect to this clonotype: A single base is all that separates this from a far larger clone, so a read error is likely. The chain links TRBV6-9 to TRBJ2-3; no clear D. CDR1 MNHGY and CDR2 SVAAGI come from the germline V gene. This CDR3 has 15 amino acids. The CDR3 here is CVSSPQPSSTDTQYF. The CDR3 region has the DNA TGTGTCAGCAGTCCACAGCCATCTAGCACAGATACGCAGTATTTT.

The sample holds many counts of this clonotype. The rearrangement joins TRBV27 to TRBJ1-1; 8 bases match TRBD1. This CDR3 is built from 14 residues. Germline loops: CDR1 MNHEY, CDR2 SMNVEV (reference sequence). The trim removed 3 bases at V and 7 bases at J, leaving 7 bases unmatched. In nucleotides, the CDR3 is TGTGCCAGCAGTTTGGACAGGGCGGGGGATGAAGCTTTCTTT. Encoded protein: CASSLDRAGDEAFF.

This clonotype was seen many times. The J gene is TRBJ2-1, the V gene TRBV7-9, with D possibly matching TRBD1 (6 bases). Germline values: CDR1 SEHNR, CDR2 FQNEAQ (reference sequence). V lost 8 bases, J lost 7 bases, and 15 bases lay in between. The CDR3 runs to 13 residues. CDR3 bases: TGTGCCAGCTCGTCAGGGGTGTTGAATGAGCAGTTCTTC. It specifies CASSSGVLNEQFF.

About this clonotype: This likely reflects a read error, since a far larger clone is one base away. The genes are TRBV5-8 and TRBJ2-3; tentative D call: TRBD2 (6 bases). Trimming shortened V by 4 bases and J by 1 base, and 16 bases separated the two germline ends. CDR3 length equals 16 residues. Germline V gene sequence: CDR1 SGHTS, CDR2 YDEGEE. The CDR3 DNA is TGTGCCAGCAGCCGATCAGTCCCGGGGGGCACAGATACGCAGTATTTT. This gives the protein CASSRSVPGGTDTQYF.

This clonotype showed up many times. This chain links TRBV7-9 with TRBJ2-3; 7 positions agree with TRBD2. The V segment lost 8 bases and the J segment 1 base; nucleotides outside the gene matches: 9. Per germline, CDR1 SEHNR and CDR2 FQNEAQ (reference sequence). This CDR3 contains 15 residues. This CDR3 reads CASGLASGGTDTQYF. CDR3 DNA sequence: TGTGCCAGCGGGTTGGCTAGCGGAGGCACAGATACGCAGTATTTT.

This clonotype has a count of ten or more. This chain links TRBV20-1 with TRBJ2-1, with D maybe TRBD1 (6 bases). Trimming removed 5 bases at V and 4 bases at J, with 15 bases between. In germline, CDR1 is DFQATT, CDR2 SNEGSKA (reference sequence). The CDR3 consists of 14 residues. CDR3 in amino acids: CSARPQGTYNEQFF. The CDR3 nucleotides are TGCAGTGCTCGACCACAAGGGACATACAATGAGCAGTTCTTC.